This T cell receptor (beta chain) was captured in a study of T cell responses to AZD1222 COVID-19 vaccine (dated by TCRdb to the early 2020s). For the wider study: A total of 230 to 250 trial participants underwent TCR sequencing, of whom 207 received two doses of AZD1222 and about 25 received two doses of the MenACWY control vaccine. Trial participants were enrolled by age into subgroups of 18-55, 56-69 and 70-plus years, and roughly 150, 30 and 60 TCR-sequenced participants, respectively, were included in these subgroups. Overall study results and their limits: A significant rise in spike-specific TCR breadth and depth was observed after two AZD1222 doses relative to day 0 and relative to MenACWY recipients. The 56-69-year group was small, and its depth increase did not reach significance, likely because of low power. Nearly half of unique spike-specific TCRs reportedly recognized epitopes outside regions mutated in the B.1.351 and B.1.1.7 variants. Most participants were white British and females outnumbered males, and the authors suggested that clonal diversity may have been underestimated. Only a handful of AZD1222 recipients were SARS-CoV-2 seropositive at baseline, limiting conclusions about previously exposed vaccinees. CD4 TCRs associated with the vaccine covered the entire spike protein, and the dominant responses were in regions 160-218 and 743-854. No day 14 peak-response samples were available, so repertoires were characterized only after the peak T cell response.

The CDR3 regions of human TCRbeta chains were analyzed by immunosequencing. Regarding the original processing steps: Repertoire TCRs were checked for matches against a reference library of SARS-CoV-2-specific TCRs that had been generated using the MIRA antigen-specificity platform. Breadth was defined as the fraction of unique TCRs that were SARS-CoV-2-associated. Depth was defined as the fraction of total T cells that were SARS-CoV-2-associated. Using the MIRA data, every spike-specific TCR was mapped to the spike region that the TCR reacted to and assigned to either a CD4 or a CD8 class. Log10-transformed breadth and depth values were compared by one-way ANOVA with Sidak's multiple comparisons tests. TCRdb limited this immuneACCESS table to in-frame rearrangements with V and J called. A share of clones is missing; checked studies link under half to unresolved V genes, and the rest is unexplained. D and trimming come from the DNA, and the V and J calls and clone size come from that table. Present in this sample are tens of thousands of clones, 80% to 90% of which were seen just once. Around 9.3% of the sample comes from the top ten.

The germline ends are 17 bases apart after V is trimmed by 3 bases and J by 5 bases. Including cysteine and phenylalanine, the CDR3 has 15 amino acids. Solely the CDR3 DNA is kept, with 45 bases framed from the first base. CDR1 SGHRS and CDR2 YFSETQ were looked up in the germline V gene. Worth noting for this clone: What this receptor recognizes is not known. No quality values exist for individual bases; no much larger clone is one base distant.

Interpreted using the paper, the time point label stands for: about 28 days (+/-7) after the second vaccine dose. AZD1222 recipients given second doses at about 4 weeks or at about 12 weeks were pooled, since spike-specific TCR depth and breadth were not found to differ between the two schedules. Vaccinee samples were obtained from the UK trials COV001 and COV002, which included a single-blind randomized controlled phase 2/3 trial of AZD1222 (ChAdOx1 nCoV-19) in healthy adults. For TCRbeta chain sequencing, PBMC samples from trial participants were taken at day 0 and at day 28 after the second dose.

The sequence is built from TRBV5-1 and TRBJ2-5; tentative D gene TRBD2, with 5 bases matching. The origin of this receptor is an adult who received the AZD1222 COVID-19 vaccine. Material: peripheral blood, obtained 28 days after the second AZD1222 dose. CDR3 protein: CASSSDSPRRETQYF. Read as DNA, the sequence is TGCGCCAGCAGCTCGGACTCCCCACGGCGGGAGACCCAGTACTTC.